This T cell receptor (beta chain) appears in the sequencing data of a study of blood T cell repertoires in COVID-19. For the study at large: In each case, the material was cDNA or gDNA derived from T cells, B-cell-depleted T cells, or PBMCs.

Assay used: immunoSEQ multiplex PCR; TCRdb lists only in-frame clones, some missing. This table has 400,000 or so clones, roughly 86% appearing once. V shed 5 bases, J shed 4 bases, and the junction held 16 bases outside the gene matches. The CDR3 has 19 residues. Germline values: CDR1 MNHEY, CDR2 SMNVEV (reference sequence). Material: PBMCs or T cells enriched from blood (not recorded which). The gene calls are TRBV27 and TRBJ2-2, with 10 positions matching TRBD1. This TCR was recovered from a man between 40 and 49 years old in a cohort exposed to, infected with or recovered from COVID-19 (not recorded which). The CDR3 DNA sequence: TGTGCCAGCAGTATAAAGGGACAGGGGAGCGGGAGAGGCACCGGGGAGCTGTTTTTT. Translating gives CASSIKGQGSGRGTGELFF.